This entry lists 26 T cell receptor beta chains sequenced from one sample in a study of cytomegalovirus exposure and HLA in healthy donors. The method was immunoSEQ multiplex PCR; TCRdb's version includes in-frame clones alone and lacks a portion of them. This table has more than 80,000 clones, 88% appearing once. What was sequenced was PBMCs. The source of these receptors is a woman aged 18-29 years in good health and CMV-seropositive.

This sequence joins TRBV2 and TRBJ2-2; 8 bases are a match to TRBD1. This CDR3 has 14 amino acids. Germline CDR1 is SNHLY and CDR2 is FYNNEI. V shed 6 bases, J shed 0 bases, and the junction held 0 bases outside the gene matches. This CDR3 is CASRGQANTGELFF. The CDR3 DNA reads TGTGCCAGCAGGGGACAGGCGAACACCGGGGAGCTGTTTTTT. Using reference TRBV2 and TRBJ2-2 for the parts outside the CDR3, the full variable domain is EPEVTQTPSHQVTQMGQEVILRCVPISNHLYFYWYRQILGQKVEFLVSFYNNEISEKSEIFDDQFSVERPDGSNFTLKIRSTKLEDSAMYFCASRGQANTGELFFGEGSRLTVL.

This chain connects TRBV29-1 to TRBJ1-1, with unresolved D. V lost 7 bases, J lost 4 bases, and 13 bases lay in between. Germline values: CDR1 SQVTM, CDR2 ANQGSEA. The CDR3 consists of 12 residues. The CDR3 sequence: CSDGSLGTEAFF. The CDR3 DNA sequence: TGCAGCGACGGGAGTCTAGGCACTGAAGCTTTCTTT.

This clone is a singleton in its sample. The chain couples TRBV18 to TRBJ2-5; 7 nucleotides agree with TRBD1. The V segment lost 3 bases and the J segment 1 base; nucleotides outside the gene matches: 8. CDR3 length: 16 residues. Germline CDR1 is KGHSH and CDR2 is LQKENI. CDR3 protein: CASSPGQPFFQETQYF. The CDR3 DNA sequence: TGTGCCAGCTCACCGGGACAGCCCTTCTTCCAAGAGACCCAGTACTTC.

The chain uses TRBV18 and TRBJ1-6, with 7 bases matching TRBD1. The V and J ends lost 1 base and 10 bases, in that order; junction bases with no gene match: 10. Germline V gene sequence: CDR1 KGHSH, CDR2 LQKENI. This CDR3 has 16 residues. CDR3 DNA sequence: TGTGCCAGCTCACCACGGGGAGACAGGGAAGGATCACCCCTCCACTTT. Translated, it gives CASSPRGDREGSPLHF.

This clone was observed a few times. This chain links TRBV11-2 with TRBJ1-6; D is undetermined. In germline, CDR1 is SGHAT, CDR2 FQNNGV. CDR3 length equals 14 residues. V shed 5 bases and J shed 2 bases, with 7 bases lying between them. CDR3 nucleotide sequence: TGTGCCAGCAGCGGAGGAACCTATAATTCACCCCTCCACTTT. Encoded protein: CASSGGTYNSPLHF.

The chain's CDR3 is CASNPPGQGYGYTF. The CDR3 nucleotides read TGTGCCAGCAACCCCCCGGGACAGGGGTATGGCTACACCTTC. The chain couples TRBV6-1 to TRBJ1-2, with 10 bases aligning to TRBD1. The length of the CDR3 is 14 residues. Trimming took 7 bases from V and 5 from J; bases not matched to a gene: 7. CDR1 and CDR2 from the germline V gene are MNHNS and SASEGT.

This rearrangement joins TRBV6-1 to TRBJ1-2; D is perhaps TRBD1 (6 bases). The CDR3 has 12 amino acids. V lost 3 bases and J lost 9, with 11 bases in between. Germline V gene data show CDR1 as MNHNS and CDR2 as SASEGT. In DNA, the CDR3 is TGTGCCAGCAGTGAGGGGACATCCAGCTACACCTTC. This sequence encodes CASSEGTSSYTF.

This clone was counted once. J is TRBJ1-5 and V is TRBV29-1; the match to TRBD1 covers 10 bases. The CDR3 has 14 residues. V gave up 4 bases and J gave up 2 bases; unmatched junction bases: 2. Germline V lookup: CDR1 SQVTM, CDR2 ANQGSEA. CDR3 loop: CSVGDRGGNQPQHF. CDR3 DNA: TGCAGCGTTGGGGACAGGGGTGGCAATCAGCCCCAGCATTTT.

V usage is TRBV2 and J usage is TRBJ1-1; maybe TRBD1 (5 bases). V was cut by 9 bases and J by 3 bases, with 20 bases left in between. Germline loops: CDR1 SNHLY, CDR2 FYNNEI. The CDR3 is 15 residues long. The CDR3 sequence: CASSKRGGVDTEAFF. The CDR3 DNA follows: TGTGCCAGTAGTAAAAGGGGAGGGGTGGACACTGAAGCTTTCTTT.

This clone has a handful of counts. The CDR3 bases are TGTGCCAGCAGCCCCCCCGATTCACCCCTCCACTTT. It specifies CASSPPDSPLHF. The genes are TRBV7-9 and TRBJ1-6; D remains unclear. The CDR3 covers 12 residues. Germline lookup yields CDR1 SEHNR and CDR2 FQNEAQ (reference sequence). V dropped 5 bases and J dropped 8 bases, with 7 bases sitting between them.

The chain is built from TRBV6-6 and TRBJ2-4, with 8 bases aligning to TRBD1. Germline V gives CDR1 MNHNY, CDR2 SVGAGI (reference sequence). V dropped 6 bases and J dropped 1; count of bases not matched to a gene: 2. This CDR3 region has 14 residues. The CDR3 region has the DNA TGTGCCAGCAGCCGACAGGGGGCCAAAAACATTCAGTACTTC. Protein sequence: CASSRQGAKNIQYF.

The chain uses TRBV9 and TRBJ1-4; TRBD1 is a possible D gene (5 bases). V was pared by 0 bases and J by 0 bases, with 30 bases between. Germline V lookup: CDR1 SGDLS, CDR2 YYNGEE. The CDR3 extends over 23 amino acids. The CDR3 reads CASSVAPTGRPERLRTTNEKLFF. The CDR3 DNA sequence: TGTGCCAGCAGCGTAGCTCCCACAGGCAGACCGGAACGGCTGCGTACAACTAATGAAAAACTGTTTTTT.

This chain connects TRBV29-1 to TRBJ1-4; a weak D match, TRBD1 (6 bases). This CDR3 is built from 12 residues. Germline lookup yields CDR1 SQVTM and CDR2 ANQGSEA. V was cut by 5 bases and J by 6 bases, with 10 bases left in between. DNA of the CDR3: TGCAGCGTTCTGAAGGGGGATGAAAAACTGTTTTTT. It is translated as CSVLKGDEKLFF.

The chain couples TRBV9 to TRBJ1-2; 10 bases agree with TRBD1. The CDR3 is 17 amino acids. After removal of 4 bases from V and 5 bases from J, the junction contained 14 bases not matched to a gene. Germline assignment: CDR1 SGDLS and CDR2 YYNGEE. CDR3 coding DNA: TGTGCCAGCAGCCTCCACCCGGGACAGGGGACTCGGTATGGCTACACCTTC. This sequence encodes CASSLHPGQGTRYGYTF.

V and J are TRBV29-1 and TRBJ1-2; unclear D gene. The CDR3 length is 12 residues. V shed 5 bases and J shed 6 bases, with 13 bases lying between them. Germline-derived CDR1 and CDR2 are SQVTM and ANQGSEA. CDR3: CSVSPGQNGYTF. CDR3 in DNA: TGCAGCGTTAGTCCCGGTCAAAATGGCTACACCTTC.

The chain employs TRBV27 and TRBJ2-6, with 11 bases aligning to TRBD1. The CDR3 is made up of 19 amino acids. CDR1 MNHEY and CDR2 SMNVEV come from the germline V gene (reference sequence). J was trimmed by 0 bases and V by 2 bases; bases with no gene match: 6. For the CDR3, the DNA is TGTGCCAGCAGTTTACGTCGGGACAGGGGGGGCTCTGGGGCCAACGTCCTGACTTTC. Translation gives CASSLRRDRGGSGANVLTF.

This clone occurred once. This sequence joins TRBV7-9 and TRBJ1-6; TRBD1 matches at 7 bases. CDR3 length equals 16 residues. The germline CDR1 and CDR2 sequences are SEHNR and FQNEAQ (reference sequence). Unmatched junction bases numbered 6, after V lost 5 bases and J lost 2 bases. The CDR3 DNA reads TGTGCCAGCAGCACCATACAGGGGCCCTATAATTCACCCCTCCACTTT. It yields the protein CASSTIQGPYNSPLHF.

This clone was picked up a small number of times. The genes are TRBV4-1 and TRBJ1-6; TRBD1 might be the D (5 bases). Germline CDR1 is MGHRA and CDR2 is YSYEKL. The V end lost 1 base, the J end lost 13 bases, and 14 bases lay between the germline ends. This CDR3 has 14 residues. CDR3 sequence (DNA): TGCGCCAGCAGCCAAGGCGGGACGATAGGGCCCCTCCACTTT. This gives the protein CASSQGGTIGPLHF.

The chain has TRBV14 and TRBJ1-3; D is unresolved. The CDR3 sequence is 16 residues long. V shed 0 bases and J shed 0 bases, with 9 bases lying between them. Germline CDR1 and CDR2: SGHDN and FVKESK. CDR3 coding DNA: TGTGCCAGCAGCCAAGAGTCGTTCCTCTCTGGAAACACCATATATTTT. It codes for CASSQESFLSGNTIYF. Together with reference TRBV14 and TRBJ1-3, the CDR3 gives the full variable domain: EAGVTQFPSHSVIEKGQTVTLRCDPISGHDNLYWYRRVMGKEIKFLLHFVKESKQDESGMPNNRFLAERTGGTYSTLKVQPAELEDSGVYFCASSQESFLSGNTIYFGEGSWLTVV.

This clone has only a few counts. The chain employs TRBV10-1 and TRBJ1-5; a possible D gene is TRBD1 (6 bases). V was shortened by 4 bases and J by 2 bases, with 9 bases between the two germline ends. The CDR3 runs to 14 residues. Germline loops: CDR1 WNHNN, CDR2 SYGVQD (reference sequence). CDR3 nucleotide sequence: TGCGCCAGCAGTGCGACAGGAGGCAATCAGCCCCAGCATTTT. This sequence encodes CASSATGGNQPQHF.

The chain uses TRBV11-3 and TRBJ2-7, with 9 bases lining up with TRBD1. The CDR3 covers 14 residues. V dropped 6 bases and J dropped 5; count of bases not matched to a gene: 8. Germline V gene data show CDR1 as SGHNT and CDR2 as YENEEA. CDR3 bases: TGTGCCAGCAGTCCCGGGACAGGGATCCACGAGCAGTACTTC. This sequence encodes CASSPGTGIHEQYF.

The CDR3 here is CASSGTHPGDGYTF. CDR3 DNA sequence: TGTGCCAGCAGTGGAACCCATCCAGGGGATGGCTACACCTTC. The rearrangement uses TRBV2 and TRBJ1-2; weak D call: TRBD1 (6 bases). The CDR3 covers 14 residues. Germline V lookup: CDR1 SNHLY, CDR2 FYNNEI. The V gene lost 4 bases and the J gene lost 6 bases, with 15 bases spanning the gap.

V usage is TRBV27 and J usage is TRBJ2-1; D remains ambiguous. The CDR3 is made up of 13 amino acids. V lost 5 bases and J lost 6, with 11 bases in between. CDR1 is MNHEY and CDR2 is SMNVEV in the germline V gene (reference sequence). The CDR3 region is CASSPSETNEQFF. CDR3 in DNA: TGTGCCAGCAGTCCGTCGGAGACCAATGAGCAGTTCTTC.

The rearrangement joins TRBV5-4 to TRBJ2-1; TRBD2 agrees at 12 bases. V was pared by 4 bases and J by 0 bases, with 11 bases of the junction left unmatched. Germline V gene lookup returns CDR1 SGHNT and CDR2 YYREEE (reference sequence). There are 19 residues in the CDR3. The DNA of the CDR3 is TGTGCCAGCAGCCCACGAAGGCTAGCGGGGGGGAGCTCCTACAATGAGCAGTTCTTC. Translating it yields CASSPRRLAGGSSYNEQFF. The full variable domain, rest sourced from reference TRBV5-4 and TRBJ2-1, is ETGVTQSPTHLIKTRGQQVTLRCSSQSGHNTVSWYQQALGQGPQFIFQYYREEENGRGNFPPRFSGLQFPNYSSELNVNALELDDSALYLCASSPRRLAGGSSYNEQFFGPGTRLTVL.

The chain uses TRBV27 and TRBJ1-1; D unresolved. V lost 3 bases and J 3 bases, leaving 11 bases between the germline ends. This CDR3 spans 14 amino acids. CDR1 MNHEY and CDR2 SMNVEV come from the germline V gene (reference sequence). In DNA, the CDR3 is TGTGCCAGCAGTTTTTGGGGAGGGCACACTGAAGCTTTCTTT. Its protein product is CASSFWGGHTEAFF.

The rearrangement links TRBV9 to TRBJ2-1, with D possibly TRBD1 on 6 matching bases. V dropped 0 bases and J dropped 6 bases, with 13 bases sitting between them. Germline-derived CDR1 and CDR2 are SGDLS and YYNGEE. The CDR3 totals 15 residues. The CDR3 loop is CASSVEVLGGNEQFF. CDR3 nucleotides: TGTGCCAGCAGCGTAGAGGTTCTAGGGGGCAATGAGCAGTTCTTC.